This T cell receptor (beta chain) was captured by sequencing in a study of OX40 agonist ivuxolimab in advanced cancers. The overall study: A mean age of around 63 years, range 23 to 79, was recorded, and over 65% were male. General study findings and limits: Partial responders receiving 0.1-3.0 mg/kg showed among the lowest clonal expansion. Average numbers of expanded clones were greater in CD8+ T cells than in CD4+. Both blood CD4+ and CD8+ T cells showed clonal growth by week 6 at 0.1 to 3.0 mg/kg.

To note about this clone: Its specificity is not known.

The CDR3 runs to 12 residues. The germline CDR1 and CDR2 sequences are MNHNY and SVGAGI (reference sequence). Libraries were prepared by immunoSEQ multiplex PCR; TCRdb keeps only in-frame clonotypes and omits some of them. This sample has tens of thousands of clones, with about 90% found just once. Sample: CD4+ or CD8+ T cells sorted from blood, taken in a trial of the OX40 agonist ivuxolimab. The chain uses TRBV6-6 and TRBJ2-7; no firm D call. The end of the DNA is better explained by TRBJ2-1, so the J call may be wrong. This sequence originates from an adult with an advanced solid tumor such as melanoma, head and neck, liver or kidney cancer. This chain's CDR3 is CATQSSYNEQFF. CDR3 DNA: TGTGCCACACAGAGCTCCTACAATGAGCAGTTCTTC.